This T cell receptor (beta chain) was recovered during a study of cytomegalovirus exposure and HLA in healthy donors. CDR1 and CDR2 (germline): SGHAT, FQNNGV. V was clipped by 3 bases and J by 4 bases, with 10 bases between them. The CDR3 has 14 amino acids. The PCR used 60 Vbeta and 13 Jbeta primers. Repertoires were generated with immunoSEQ multiplex PCR, while TCRdb's copy carries only in-frame clones and drops some. The data show 150,000 to 200,000 clones, 81% seen once. The sequenced material came from PBMCs. The origin of this receptor is a woman between 18 and 30 years old in good health and CMV-seropositive. The rearrangement joins TRBV11-2 to TRBJ2-4, with D perhaps TRBD1 (6 bases). CDR3 coding DNA: TGTGCCAGCAGCTTGTACCAGGGGAAAAACATTCAGTACTTC. It is translated as CASSLYQGKNIQYF.